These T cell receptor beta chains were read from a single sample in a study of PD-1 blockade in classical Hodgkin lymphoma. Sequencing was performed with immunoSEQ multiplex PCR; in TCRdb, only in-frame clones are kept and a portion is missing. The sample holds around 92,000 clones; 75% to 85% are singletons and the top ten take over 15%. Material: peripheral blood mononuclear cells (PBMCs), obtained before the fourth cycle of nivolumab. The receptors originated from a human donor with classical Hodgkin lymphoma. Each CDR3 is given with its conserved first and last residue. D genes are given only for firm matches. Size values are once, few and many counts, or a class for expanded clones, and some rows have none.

DNA: TGCGCCAGCAGCGTAGACAGGCACTCCTACGAGCAGTACTTC
CDR3: CASSVDRHSYEQYF
size: once
V: TRBV5-1
J: TRBJ2-7
D: -

DNA: TGTGCCAGCGGCGAGAGCGGGAGCTCCTACAATGAGCAGTTCTTC
CDR3: CASGESGSSYNEQFF
size: -
V: TRBV27
J: TRBJ2-1
D: TRBD2

DNA: TGTGCCAGCAGTTTATCACCAGCGGGAGGTACCTACGAGCAGTACTTC
CDR3: CASSLSPAGGTYEQYF
size: -
V: TRBV27
J: TRBJ2-7
D: TRBD2

DNA: TGTGCCAGCAGTGAATGGGGGCTGGGACAGCCCCAGCATTTT
CDR3: CASSEWGLGQPQHF
size: -
V: TRBV6-1
J: TRBJ1-5
D: -

DNA: TGTGCCAGCAGCTTGGAGTCTGGGGTAGGCGGGAGCCGACCCTACGAGCAGTACTTC
CDR3: CASSLESGVGGSRPYEQYF
size: -
V: TRBV5-5
J: TRBJ2-7
D: TRBD2

DNA: TGTGCCAGCAGCTTAACAGCGGGGGCGGGCACCGGGGAGCTGTTTTTT
CDR3: CASSLTAGAGTGELFF
size: -
V: TRBV7-6
J: TRBJ2-2
D: TRBD2

DNA: TGTGCCAGCACCTTAGGGCTAGCGGGAGCCGATACGCAGTATTTT
CDR3: CASTLGLAGADTQYF
size: once
V: TRBV9
J: TRBJ2-3
D: TRBD2

DNA: TGTGCCAGCAGGACCTCTAGCGGCACCTACGAGCAGTACTTC
CDR3: CASRTSSGTYEQYF
size: -
V: TRBV6-5
J: TRBJ2-7
D: TRBD2

DNA: TGCGCCAGCAGCCGCGGGGCACAAGAGACCCAGTACTTC
CDR3: CASSRGAQETQYF
size: -
V: TRBV4-3
J: TRBJ2-5
D: -

DNA: TGTGCCAGCAGCTTACCGCAGGGTCCTAAGCAGTTCTTC
CDR3: CASSLPQGPKQFF
size: -
V: TRBV11-2
J: TRBJ2-1
D: -

DNA: TGTGCCAGCAGTCCTCAGGCGGGACTAGGGGTTGATGAGCAGTTCTTC
CDR3: CASSPQAGLGVDEQFF
size: once
V: TRBV28
J: TRBJ2-1
D: TRBD2

DNA: TGTGCCTGGAGTGTAAAGCTCGAATATGGCTACACCTTC
CDR3: CAWSVKLEYGYTF
size: -
V: TRBV30
J: TRBJ1-2
D: -

DNA: TGCGCCAGCAGCACGCAGGGGGCAACTAATGAAAAACTGTTTTTT
CDR3: CASSTQGATNEKLFF
size: -
V: TRBV5-1
J: TRBJ1-4
D: TRBD1

DNA: TGTGCCATCCGACAGCCCTCTGGAAACACCATATATTTT
CDR3: CAIRQPSGNTIYF
size: -
V: TRBV10-3
J: TRBJ1-3
D: -

DNA: TGTGCCAGCAGCTTCAGGTCGAGCTCCTACAATGAGCAGTTCTTC
CDR3: CASSFRSSSYNEQFF
size: -
V: TRBV7-9
J: TRBJ2-1
D: -

DNA: TGTGCCAGCAGCTTAACGGCCACTAGCGGGAGGGTCTCCTACGAGCAGTACTTC
CDR3: CASSLTATSGRVSYEQYF
size: -
V: TRBV7-6
J: TRBJ2-7
D: TRBD2

DNA: TGTGCCAGCAGCCCACCGGACGGCCTCCCTGGGGCCAACGTCCTGACTTTC
CDR3: CASSPPDGLPGANVLTF
size: -
V: TRBV27
J: TRBJ2-6
D: -

DNA: TGTGCCAGTAGCCCTCGCGGAACGGGCGCTGAAGCTTTCTTT
CDR3: CASSPRGTGAEAFF
size: -
V: TRBV19
J: TRBJ1-1
D: -

DNA: TGTGCCAGCAGCTTAGAGCGGTTCTACGAGCAGTACTTC
CDR3: CASSLERFYEQYF
size: -
V: TRBV7-2
J: TRBJ2-7
D: -

DNA: TGTGCCAGTAGTACCCGGACTAGGGAGACCCAGTACTTC
CDR3: CASSTRTRETQYF
size: -
V: TRBV19
J: TRBJ2-5
D: TRBD2

DNA: TGTGCCTGGAAAGCGGCAGCCCCCATAGCTTTCTTT
CDR3: CAWKAAAPIAFF
size: -
V: TRBV30
J: TRBJ1-1
D: -

DNA: TGTGCCACCTGGGGGGATAGCACTGAAGCTTTCTTT
CDR3: CATWGDSTEAFF
size: -
V: TRBV19
J: TRBJ1-1
D: -

DNA: TGTGCCATCAGTGGCGGGGGCCCAGAAATCGGGTACTTC
CDR3: CAISGGGPEIGYF
size: -
V: TRBV10-3
J: TRBJ2-7
D: -

DNA: TGCAGCGTTGAAGGGCCCGGAGCTTTCTTT
CDR3: CSVEGPGAFF
size: -
V: TRBV29-1
J: TRBJ1-1
D: -

DNA: TGTGCCAGCAGTTTAAGCAGGGGAAGACCCATGAACACTGAAGCTTTCTTT
CDR3: CASSLSRGRPMNTEAFF
size: -
V: TRBV27
J: TRBJ1-1
D: -

DNA: TGTGCCAGCAGAGCCACTAGCGGGGCCTACGAGCAGTACTTC
CDR3: CASRATSGAYEQYF
size: -
V: TRBV6-5
J: TRBJ2-7
D: TRBD2

DNA: TGCACCAGCAGCCAAGGGACTAGCGTGTATACGCAGTATTTT
CDR3: CTSSQGTSVYTQYF
size: -
V: TRBV1
J: TRBJ2-3
D: -

DNA: TGTGCCAGCTCACCATTGGCAGACAATCAGCCCCAGCATTTT
CDR3: CASSPLADNQPQHF
size: -
V: TRBV18
J: TRBJ1-5
D: -

DNA: TGTGCCAGCTCACCACCGACGAGGAGGAGCACCTACGAGCAGTACTTC
CDR3: CASSPPTRRSTYEQYF
size: -
V: TRBV18
J: TRBJ2-7
D: -

DNA: TGTGCCAGTAGTATACAGGCCGACAAGACTAGCGGGAGGGGTTCAAAAAACATTCAGTACTTC
CDR3: CASSIQADKTSGRGSKNIQYF
size: -
V: TRBV19
J: TRBJ2-4
D: TRBD2

DNA: TGTGCCTGGATCCCCCTCGCGGAAGAGACCCAGTACTTC
CDR3: CAWIPLAEETQYF
size: few
V: TRBV30
J: TRBJ2-5
D: -

DNA: TGTGCCAGTAGTATGGACCGAAATCAGCCCCAGCATTTT
CDR3: CASSMDRNQPQHF
size: -
V: TRBV19
J: TRBJ1-5
D: -

DNA: TGTGCCTGGAGTGTAGGGGCTGGCTACACCTTC
CDR3: CAWSVGAGYTF
size: -
V: TRBV30
J: TRBJ1-2
D: -

DNA: TGTGCCAGCAGCCAAGATGGGACTAGCGGGTCCTACGAGCAGTACTTC
CDR3: CASSQDGTSGSYEQYF
size: many
V: TRBV4-2
J: TRBJ2-7
D: TRBD2

DNA: TGTGCCAGCCGACAGGAACCGAACACCGGGGAGCTGTTTTTT
CDR3: CASRQEPNTGELFF
size: -
V: TRBV6-1
J: TRBJ2-2
D: -

DNA: TGTGCCAGCAGTGGACGTGGGCTACCCTACGAGCAGTACTTC
CDR3: CASSGRGLPYEQYF
size: -
V: TRBV2
J: TRBJ2-7
D: -

DNA: TGTGCCAGCAGTACTCAGTACGAGCAGTACTTC
CDR3: CASSTQYEQYF
size: -
V: TRBV6-5
J: TRBJ2-7
D: -

DNA: TGTGCCAGCATTTCAGGACAGGGTACTGAAGCTTTCTTT
CDR3: CASISGQGTEAFF
size: -
V: TRBV6-1
J: TRBJ1-1
D: TRBD1

DNA: TGTGCCACCAGCAGGGAAACGACAGGTGCCAAAAACATTCAGTACTTC
CDR3: CATSRETTGAKNIQYF
size: -
V: TRBV15
J: TRBJ2-4
D: -

DNA: TGCGCCAGCAGCTTGGACCGTCGAGGACAGCTTAACACCGGGGAGCTGTTTTTT
CDR3: CASSLDRRGQLNTGELFF
size: -
V: TRBV5-1
J: TRBJ2-2
D: -

DNA: TGTGCCAGCTCCGGGGGGATGAACACTGAAGCTTTCTTT
CDR3: CASSGGMNTEAFF
size: -
V: TRBV18
J: TRBJ1-1
D: -

DNA: TGTGCCAGCAGTTTATCCCAGGAAGGGGAGCAGTACTTC
CDR3: CASSLSQEGEQYF
size: -
V: TRBV28
J: TRBJ2-7
D: -

DNA: TGCGCCAGCAAGTTGGGCGGGAGTTCGGTCAATGAGCAGTTCTTC
CDR3: CASKLGGSSVNEQFF
size: -
V: TRBV10-2
J: TRBJ2-1
D: TRBD2

DNA: TGCGCCAGCAGCCAGGGGTCCTCCTACAATGAGCAGTTCTTC
CDR3: CASSQGSSYNEQFF
size: -
V: TRBV5-1
J: TRBJ2-1
D: -

DNA: TGTGCCAGTAGTATACGCCCCCGTGGGCTGGGGAACACTGAAGCTTTCTTT
CDR3: CASSIRPRGLGNTEAFF
size: -
V: TRBV19
J: TRBJ1-1
D: -

DNA: TGTGCCATCAGGCCCGGCGGGGAGCTGTTTTTT
CDR3: CAIRPGGELFF
size: -
V: TRBV10-3
J: TRBJ2-2
D: -

DNA: TGTGCCAGCAGCCCCGTGGGGACAGGGCCCTACGAGCAGTACTTC
CDR3: CASSPVGTGPYEQYF
size: -
V: TRBV5-4
J: TRBJ2-7
D: TRBD1

DNA: TGTGCCAGCAAAACCGCGCGCGAGCAGTACTTC
CDR3: CASKTAREQYF
size: -
V: TRBV6-5
J: TRBJ2-7
D: -